Following are 30 T cell receptor beta chains from one sample sequenced in a study of PD-1 blockade in classical Hodgkin lymphoma. No patient escaped relapse after autologous stem cell transplantation, and brentuximab vedotin exposure varied. This table comes from immunoSEQ multiplex PCR, and its TCRdb copy is limited to in-frame clones, with some not included. The table records tens of thousands of clones, 60% to 80% of them present only once. The source was peripheral blood mononuclear cells (PBMCs), collected before the second cycle of nivolumab. These receptors were taken from a human donor with classical Hodgkin lymphoma.

The chain recombines TRBV4-3 with TRBJ2-3; D is unclear. V lost 2 bases to trimming and J lost 6 bases, with 9 bases between them. The CDR3 totals 13 residues. From germline, CDR1 is LGHNA and CDR2 YSLEER. The chain's CDR3 is CASSQTHWDTQYF. CDR3 sequence (DNA): TGCGCCAGCAGCCAAACCCACTGGGATACGCAGTATTTT.

The genes are TRBV6-5 and TRBJ1-2; D gene ambiguous. Trimming shortened V by 2 bases and J by 5 bases, and 6 bases separated the two germline ends. This CDR3 contains 12 residues. Germline values: CDR1 MNHEY, CDR2 SVGAGI. The CDR3 loop is CASSYGEYGYTF. The CDR3 DNA is TGTGCCAGCAGTTACGGCGAGTATGGCTACACCTTC.

The CDR3 region is CASSVGPNQPQHF. The CDR3, as DNA: TGTGCCAGCTCAGTAGGCCCAAATCAGCCCCAGCATTTT. The rearrangement links TRBV18 to TRBJ1-5; D is ambiguous. The CDR3 is 13 amino acids. The germline V gene encodes CDR1 KGHSH and CDR2 LQKENI. The V and J ends lost 5 bases and 4 bases respectively, with 9 bases between them.

The J gene is TRBJ2-3, the V gene TRBV15; D is undetermined. The CDR3 is 18 residues long. Trimming stripped 0 bases from V and 2 bases from J, with 18 bases between. CDR1 LNHNV and CDR2 YYDKDF come from the germline V gene (reference sequence). CDR3 region: CATSRDENIQILTDTQYF. In nucleotides, the CDR3 is TGTGCCACCAGCAGAGATGAAAACATCCAAATACTCACAGATACGCAGTATTTT. Based on the CDR3 plus reference TRBV15 and TRBJ2-3, the full variable domain is DAMVIQNPRYQVTQFGKPVTLSCSQTLNHNVMYWYQQKSSQAPKLLFHYYDKDFNNEADTPDNFQSRRPNTSFCFLDIRSPGLGDTAMYLCATSRDENIQILTDTQYFGPGTRLTVL.

This sequence joins TRBV5-4 and TRBJ1-3; possible D gene TRBD1, 6 bases. Trimming took 0 bases from V and 3 from J, leaving 10 bases between them. The CDR3 runs to 15 residues. Germline values: CDR1 SGHNT, CDR2 YYREEE (reference sequence). Here the CDR3 DNA reads TGTGCCAGCAGCTTGGCGTCGACAGGTGGAAACACCATATATTTT. It specifies CASSLASTGGNTIYF.

V gene TRBV6-1 combines with J gene TRBJ2-7; no reliable D call. Trimming removed 5 bases at V and 0 bases at J, with 11 bases between. The length of the CDR3 is 14 residues. CDR1 and CDR2 (germline): MNHNS, SASEGT. CDR3 amino acids: CASSTTGPSYEQYF. The CDR3 DNA reads as TGTGCCAGCAGTACTACCGGGCCCTCCTACGAGCAGTACTTC.

The V and J genes are TRBV29-1 and TRBJ2-2, with no clear D. The CDR3 runs to 12 residues. The V end was cut by 5 bases, the J end by 2 bases, with 6 bases between. CDR1 is SQVTM and CDR2 is ANQGSEA in the germline V gene. CDR3 coding DNA: TGCAGCGTTTGGGAAAACACCGGGGAGCTGTTTTTT. Its protein product is CSVWENTGELFF.

This clone was found a few times. This chain links TRBV27 with TRBJ2-1; 7 bases align to TRBD2. Germline V gene sequence: CDR1 MNHEY, CDR2 SMNVEV (reference sequence). The CDR3 runs to 15 residues. V trimming: 1 base; J trimming: 4 bases; junction bases outside the gene matches: 4. The CDR3 spells CASSLFPSGYNEQFF. The CDR3 DNA reads TGTGCCAGCAGTTTATTTCCTAGCGGATACAATGAGCAGTTCTTC.

This sequence joins TRBV6-6 and TRBJ1-5; the D gene is possibly TRBD1 (6 bases). In germline, CDR1 is MNHNY, CDR2 SVGAGI (reference sequence). The ends were cut back, 7 bases at V and 0 bases at J, with 10 bases in the middle. CDR3 length equals 14 residues. CDR3 in amino acids: CASTQGYSNQPQHF. The CDR3 DNA reads TGTGCCAGCACTCAGGGGTATAGCAATCAGCCCCAGCATTTT.

The V and J genes are TRBV25-1 and TRBJ2-5, with TRBD2 as a possible D gene (6 bases). Germline values: CDR1 MGHDK, CDR2 SYGVNS. This CDR3 contains 14 residues. Trimming took 5 bases from V and 5 from J, leaving 15 bases between them. CDR3 DNA sequence: TGTGCCAGCAGTATAGGAGGGTGGACGGAGACCCAGTACTTC. Its translation: CASSIGGWTETQYF. The full variable domain, its missing parts supplied by reference TRBV25-1 and TRBJ2-5, is EADIYQTPRYLVIGTGKKITLECSQTMGHDKMYWYQQDPGMELHLIHYSYGVNSTEKGDLSSESTVSRIRTEHFPLTLESARPSHTSQYLCASSIGGWTETQYFGPGTRLLVL.

The chain links TRBV4-3 to TRBJ1-1; D unclear. Germline V gene lookup returns CDR1 LGHNA and CDR2 YSLEER. The ends were cut back, 0 bases at V and 1 base at J, with 6 bases in the middle. This CDR3 comprises 14 residues. DNA for the CDR3: TGCGCCAGCAGCCAAGACAGCGCGAACACTGAAGCTTTCTTT. Translation: CASSQDSANTEAFF.

The chain uses TRBV5-1 and TRBJ2-1; 12 bases map to TRBD2. From germline, CDR1 is SGHRS and CDR2 YFSETQ. V shed 4 bases and J 8 bases; nucleotides not matched to a gene: 1. The CDR3 totals 13 residues. The DNA for the CDR3 is TGCGCCAGCAGCAGGACTAGCGGGGATGAGCAGTTCTTC. Translating gives CASSRTSGDEQFF.

V usage is TRBV4-3 and J usage is TRBJ1-2, with D possibly TRBD1 on 6 matching bases. Trimming shortened V by 3 bases and J by 5 bases, and 22 bases separated the two germline ends. The germline V gene encodes CDR1 LGHNA and CDR2 YSLEER. The CDR3 is 17 amino acids. CDR3 sequence reads: CASSQSAVGGGRYGYTF. The CDR3 DNA is TGCGCCAGCAGCCAGTCGGCCGTGGGGGGCGGACGGTATGGCTACACCTTC.

V usage is TRBV30 and J usage is TRBJ1-2; no clear D. The CDR3 is 13 residues long. Germline lookup yields CDR1 GTSNPN and CDR2 SVGIG (reference sequence). Trimming took off 8 bases at V and 4 bases at J, with 17 bases between the two ends. The CDR3 sequence is CAGEGAAGYGYTF. CDR3 coding DNA: TGTGCCGGTGAGGGAGCAGCTGGCTATGGCTACACCTTC.

The V and J genes are TRBV13 and TRBJ1-4; no definite D call. The ends were cut back, 4 bases at V and 0 bases at J, with 12 bases in the middle. The germline gives CDR1 PRHDT, CDR2 FYEKMQ (reference sequence). This CDR3 is built from 16 residues. CDR3 sequence: CASSSSGIATNEKLFF. In nucleotides, the CDR3 is TGTGCCAGCAGCTCCTCGGGGATAGCAACTAATGAAAAACTGTTTTTT.

The genes are TRBV19 and TRBJ1-2; D unresolved. Germline-derived CDR1 and CDR2 are LNHDA and SQIVND (reference sequence). V was pared by 5 bases and J by 2 bases, with 3 bases between. The CDR3 runs 11 residues. The CDR3 loop reads CASSANYGYTF. CDR3 coding DNA: TGTGCCAGTAGTGCCAACTATGGCTACACCTTC.

This clone was counted only a few times. This chain joins TRBV2 and TRBJ2-5; the match to TRBD1 covers 9 bases. CDR1 is SNHLY and CDR2 is FYNNEI in the germline V gene. The CDR3 extends over 15 amino acids. The V gene end was trimmed by 6 bases and the J gene end by 2 bases; junction bases not matched to a gene: 7. The CDR3 nucleotides read TGTGCCAGCAGGGGGGGACAGGGCGGGCAAGAGACCCAGTACTTC. This codes for CASRGGQGGQETQYF.

The rearrangement joins TRBV4-3 to TRBJ2-3; TRBD2 matches 9 bases. Trimming cost V 4 bases and J 6 bases; bases outside gene matches: 11. Germline V gene data show CDR1 as LGHNA and CDR2 as YSLEER. This CDR3 is built from 16 residues. CDR3 protein: CASSPSGLAKQDTQYF. As DNA, the CDR3 is TGCGCCAGCAGCCCCTCCGGACTAGCGAAACAGGATACGCAGTATTTT.

This clone was counted only a few times. The rearrangement joins TRBV7-8 to TRBJ2-1; TRBD2 agrees at 10 bases. Germline CDR1 SGHVS, CDR2 FQNEAQ. The V segment lost 1 base and the J segment 4 bases; nucleotides outside the gene matches: 4. The CDR3 runs 16 residues. The CDR3 coding sequence is TGTGCCAGCAGCTTAGTGGCTAGCGGGGGTTACAATGAGCAGTTCTTC. Its translation: CASSLVASGGYNEQFF.

The rearrangement links TRBV29-1 to TRBJ2-5; D gene unclear. Per germline, CDR1 SQVTM and CDR2 ANQGSEA. The CDR3 extends over 12 amino acids. V was trimmed by 8 bases and J by 4 bases, leaving 14 bases between them. The CDR3 DNA is TGCAGCCATGTCGGGTGGAGAGAGACCCAGTACTTC. It codes for CSHVGWRETQYF.

The rearrangement uses TRBV19 and TRBJ2-3, with D possibly matching TRBD1 (6 bases). V lost 6 bases and J lost 0, with 13 bases in between. The CDR3 loop spans 15 amino acids. Germline CDR1 reads LNHDA; CDR2 reads SQIVND (reference sequence). CDR3 bases: TGTGCCAGTAGGTACAGGGAACTTAGCACAGATACGCAGTATTTT. Translated, it gives CASRYRELSTDTQYF.

This rearrangement joins TRBV12-5 to TRBJ2-3; TRBD2 aligns across 12 bases. V gave up 5 bases and J gave up 5 bases; unmatched junction bases: 2. Germline CDR1 LGHNT, CDR2 FRNRAP. The CDR3 has 14 amino acids. The CDR3 DNA reads as TGTGCTAGTGGTCTGGGACTAGCGGGAGATACGCAGTATTTT. Protein: CASGLGLAGDTQYF.

V and J are TRBV19 and TRBJ2-3; 9 positions match TRBD1. After removal of 6 bases from V and 4 bases from J, the junction contained 11 bases not matched to a gene. This CDR3 region has 16 residues. The germline gives CDR1 LNHDA, CDR2 SQIVND (reference sequence). DNA of the CDR3: TGTGCCAGTAGCTATTCAACAGGGGGCCTTGCAGATACGCAGTATTTT. Translation gives CASSYSTGGLADTQYF.

The CDR3 region is CASSPLTAGETQYF. CDR3 bases: TGTGCCAGCAGTCCCCTCACAGCTGGAGAGACCCAGTACTTC. This chain uses TRBV28 with TRBJ2-5; no clear D gene. CDR3 length equals 14 residues. Trimming took 5 bases from V and 4 from J, leaving 14 bases between them. The germline V gene encodes CDR1 MDHEN and CDR2 SYDVKM.

This clone has a single count. The J gene is TRBJ1-2, the V gene TRBV28; a possible D gene is TRBD1 (5 bases). The germline V gene encodes CDR1 MDHEN and CDR2 SYDVKM. The CDR3 contains 12 residues. V was shortened by 9 bases and J by 0 bases, with 8 bases between the two germline ends. The CDR3 DNA is TGTGCCAGTTACAGGACTAACTATGGCTACACCTTC. Residues: CASYRTNYGYTF.

This clone was observed a handful of times. V gene TRBV2 combines with J gene TRBJ2-6, with D possibly matching TRBD2 (7 bases). Germline loops: CDR1 SNHLY, CDR2 FYNNEI. Trimming left V 5 bases short and J 2 bases short, with 10 bases between. This CDR3 contains 15 residues. The CDR3 DNA follows: TGTGCCAGCAGTCGCGGGGGCCCTGGGGCCAACGTCCTGACTTTC. Its translation: CASSRGGPGANVLTF.

The chain has TRBV6-6 and TRBJ1-1; a possible D gene is TRBD1 (5 bases). Trimming took off 5 bases at V and 4 bases at J, with 14 bases between the two ends. The CDR3 has 14 residues. Germline-derived CDR1 and CDR2 are MNHNY and SVGAGI (reference sequence). The CDR3 region is CASSPRGGPTEAFF. CDR3 sequence (DNA): TGTGCCAGCAGTCCCCGTGGGGGACCCACTGAAGCTTTCTTT.

In this sample, this clone turned up a few times. This chain joins TRBV29-1 and TRBJ2-7; D is possibly TRBD2 (5 bases). The CDR3 totals 12 residues. V was clipped by 7 bases and J by 7 bases, with 17 bases between them. Germline CDR1 is SQVTM and CDR2 is ANQGSEA. CDR3 nucleotides: TGCAGCGCCGAGGCGACTATGGGGGAGCAGTACTTC. Amino acid sequence: CSAEATMGEQYF.

The rearrangement links TRBV11-2 to TRBJ2-5; TRBD2 matches at 7 bases. The V gene end was trimmed by 5 bases and the J gene end by 3 bases; junction bases not matched to a gene: 9. This CDR3 has 15 amino acids. From germline, CDR1 is SGHAT and CDR2 FQNNGV. The DNA of the CDR3 is TGTGCCAGCAGCCCCGTCCCTAGCGGAGAAGAGACCCAGTACTTC. Residues: CASSPVPSGEETQYF.

This clone occurred once. One end of the junction is discordant with germline, which a read error may explain. V usage is TRBV28 and J usage is TRBJ2-7; TRBD1 aligns across 9 bases. CDR1 is MDHEN and CDR2 is SYDVKM in the germline V gene. CDR3 length: 15 residues. The CDR3 region has the DNA TGTGCCGGCAGCCCCCCTGCGGACAGGGGTAAGGAGCAGTACTTC. It translates to CAGSPPADRGKEQYF.